The clone carrying this T cell receptor beta chain appeared a few times. The antigen is undetermined. TCRdb independently ran MiXCR on the 5' RACE reads; one entry per CDR3 protein. The data contain 240,000 or so distinct CDR3 sequences, approximately 9% of them seen just once; the ten biggest clones take up more than 20%. This record comes from a study of T-cell memory formation after mild COVID-19. About the study: TCR clusters were largely donor specific.

Germline values: CDR1 SQVTM, CDR2 ANQGSEA. This CDR3 contains 14 residues. J was trimmed by 0 bases and V by 2 bases; bases with no gene match: 2. Whole-study results and caveats: Detection of some responders pre-infection suggested pre-existing cross-reactive memory T cells participated.

This clonotype was sampled from a man younger than 30 who had mild COVID-19 (a few samples of this study predate the infection). Cell type and time point are not known. Sample: PBMCs or a T cell subset sorted from them (not recorded which). This sequence joins TRBV29-1 and TRBJ2-5; 8 positions agree with TRBD2. The CDR3 loop is CSVESGGYQETQYF. The CDR3 DNA reads TGCAGCGTTGAATCGGGGGGGTACCAAGAGACCCAGTACTTC.